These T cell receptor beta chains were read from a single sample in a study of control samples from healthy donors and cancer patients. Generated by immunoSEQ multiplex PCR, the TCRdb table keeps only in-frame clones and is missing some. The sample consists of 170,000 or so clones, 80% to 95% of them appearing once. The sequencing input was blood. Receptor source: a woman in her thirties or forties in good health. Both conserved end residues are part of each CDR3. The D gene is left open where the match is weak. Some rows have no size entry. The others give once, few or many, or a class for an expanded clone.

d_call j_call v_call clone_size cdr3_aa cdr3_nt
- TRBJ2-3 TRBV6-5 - CASSYLDSSTQYF TGTGCCAGCAGTTACCTGGACAGTAGTACGCAGTATTTT
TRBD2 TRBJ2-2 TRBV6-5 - CASSYSEVPGGGELFF TGTGCCAGCAGTTACTCCGAGGTCCCGGGGGGCGGGGAGCTGTTTTTT
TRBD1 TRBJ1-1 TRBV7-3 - CASSFGTGFEAFF TGTGCCAGCAGCTTCGGGACAGGGTTTGAAGCTTTCTTT
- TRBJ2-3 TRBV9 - CASSEGGATDTQYF TGTGCCAGCAGTGAAGGGGGGGCCACAGATACGCAGTATTTT
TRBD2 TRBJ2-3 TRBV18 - CASSPVLAVEADTQYF TGTGCCAGCTCACCAGTACTAGCGGTAGAAGCAGATACGCAGTATTTT
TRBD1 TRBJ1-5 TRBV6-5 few CASKAGTVRQPQHF TGTGCCAGCAAAGCCGGGACAGTACGTCAGCCCCAGCATTTT
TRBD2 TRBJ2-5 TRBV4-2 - CASSQAGTSGGATQYF TGTGCCAGCAGCCAGGCCGGGACTAGCGGGGGAGCCACCCAGTACTTC
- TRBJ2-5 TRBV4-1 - CASSQVPDSFETQYF TGCGCCAGCAGCCAAGTTCCAGACAGTTTTGAGACCCAGTACTTC
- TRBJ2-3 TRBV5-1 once CASSSLTGDTQYF TGCGCCAGCAGCTCCTTGACCGGAGATACGCAGTATTTT
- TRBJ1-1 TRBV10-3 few CASIARGNTEAFF TGTGCCAGCATAGCCAGGGGAAACACTGAAGCTTTCTTT
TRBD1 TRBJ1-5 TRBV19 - CAGGQGGQPQHF TGTGCCGGGGGGCAGGGGGGGCAGCCCCAGCATTTT
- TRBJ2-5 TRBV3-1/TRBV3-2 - CASSQVLDTGETQYF TGTGCCAGCAGCCAAGTTCTTGATACGGGGGAGACCCAGTACTTC
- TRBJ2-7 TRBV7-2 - CASSLSFQGGSYEQYF TGTGCCAGCAGCTTATCGTTCCAGGGTGGATCCTACGAGCAGTACTTC
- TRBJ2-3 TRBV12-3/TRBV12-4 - CASRPPAEQEHF TGTGCCAGCAGGCCACCCGCGGAACAGGAGCATTTT
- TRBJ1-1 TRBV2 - CASSLRGGYTEAFF TGTGCCAGCAGCTTGAGGGGGGGTTACACTGAAGCTTTCTTT
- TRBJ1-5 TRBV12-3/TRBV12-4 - CASSEGTNQPQHF TGTGCCAGCAGTGAGGGGACAAATCAGCCCCAGCATTTT
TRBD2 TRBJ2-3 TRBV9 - CASSVGETSGTDTQYF TGTGCCAGCAGCGTGGGTGAGACTAGCGGCACAGATACGCAGTATTTT
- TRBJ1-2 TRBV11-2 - CASSRRGQPTCTF TGTGCCAGCAGCAGAAGAGGACAGCCAACTTGTACCTTC
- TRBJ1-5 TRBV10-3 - CAISGGASNQPQHF TGTGCCATCAGTGGAGGGGCAAGCAATCAGCCCCAGCATTTT
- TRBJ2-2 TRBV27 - CASSLFFAAGELFF TGTGCCAGCAGTTTATTTTTTGCAGCCGGGGAGCTGTTTTTT
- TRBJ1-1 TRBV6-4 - CASSEGRSTEAFF TGTGCCAGCAGTGAAGGGCGGAGCACTGAAGCTTTCTTT
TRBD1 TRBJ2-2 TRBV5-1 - CASSSTPGQGNTGELFF TGCGCCAGCAGCTCTACCCCGGGACAGGGGAACACCGGGGAGCTGTTTTTT
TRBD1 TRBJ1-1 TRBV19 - CASSIVGTGDTEAFF TGTGCCAGTAGTATAGTAGGGACAGGGGACACTGAAGCTTTCTTT
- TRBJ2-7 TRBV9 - CASSPYDHTYEQYF TGTGCCAGCAGCCCCTATGATCACACCTACGAGCAGTACTTC
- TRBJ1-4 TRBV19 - CASSTALVRKTNEKLFF TGTGCCAGTAGTACTGCCCTCGTCAGGAAGACTAATGAAAAACTGTTTTTT
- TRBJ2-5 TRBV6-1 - CASSEARGRAETQYF TGTGCCAGCAGTGAAGCGCGAGGCAGGGCTGAGACCCAGTACTTC
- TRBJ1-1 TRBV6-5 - CASRYSEGKAFF TGTGCCAGCCGATACTCCGAGGGTAAGGCTTTCTTT
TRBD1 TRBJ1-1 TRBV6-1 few CASSDTGATEAFF TGTGCCAGCAGTGATACAGGGGCCACTGAAGCTTTCTTT
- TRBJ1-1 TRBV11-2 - CASSSMGNTEAFF TGTGCCAGCAGCTCAATGGGGAACACTGAAGCTTTCTTT
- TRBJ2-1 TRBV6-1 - CASSELAGNNEQFF TGTGCCAGCAGTGAATTGGCAGGAAATAATGAGCAGTTCTTC
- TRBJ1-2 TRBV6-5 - CASRGQLTNYGYTF TGTGCCAGCAGAGGACAGCTCACTAACTATGGCTACACCTTC
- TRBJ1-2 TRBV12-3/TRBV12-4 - CASRPTGINGYTF TGTGCCAGCAGGCCGACAGGTATTAATGGCTACACCTTC
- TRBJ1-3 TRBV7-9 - CASSLGNTIYF TGTGCCAGCAGCTTAGGAAACACCATATATTTT
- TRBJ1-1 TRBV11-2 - CASSPGANTEAFF TGTGCCAGCAGCCCAGGGGCCAACACTGAAGCTTTCTTT
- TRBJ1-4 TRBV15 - CATNYPENNEKLFF TGTGCCACCAACTACCCAGAGAATAATGAAAAACTGTTTTTT
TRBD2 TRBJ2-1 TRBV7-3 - CASSTGGAVVNEQFF TGTGCCAGCAGCACCGGGGGGGCCGTAGTGAATGAGCAGTTCTTC
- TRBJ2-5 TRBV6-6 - CAAGPLAPETQYF TGTGCCGCAGGACCTCTAGCCCCGGAGACCCAGTACTTC
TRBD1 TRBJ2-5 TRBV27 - CASSWTGDQETQYF TGTGCCAGCAGTTGGACAGGGGACCAAGAGACCCAGTACTTC
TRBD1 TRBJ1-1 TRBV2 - CASSETDRGFTEAFF TGTGCCAGCAGTGAAACGGACAGGGGATTCACTGAAGCTTTCTTT